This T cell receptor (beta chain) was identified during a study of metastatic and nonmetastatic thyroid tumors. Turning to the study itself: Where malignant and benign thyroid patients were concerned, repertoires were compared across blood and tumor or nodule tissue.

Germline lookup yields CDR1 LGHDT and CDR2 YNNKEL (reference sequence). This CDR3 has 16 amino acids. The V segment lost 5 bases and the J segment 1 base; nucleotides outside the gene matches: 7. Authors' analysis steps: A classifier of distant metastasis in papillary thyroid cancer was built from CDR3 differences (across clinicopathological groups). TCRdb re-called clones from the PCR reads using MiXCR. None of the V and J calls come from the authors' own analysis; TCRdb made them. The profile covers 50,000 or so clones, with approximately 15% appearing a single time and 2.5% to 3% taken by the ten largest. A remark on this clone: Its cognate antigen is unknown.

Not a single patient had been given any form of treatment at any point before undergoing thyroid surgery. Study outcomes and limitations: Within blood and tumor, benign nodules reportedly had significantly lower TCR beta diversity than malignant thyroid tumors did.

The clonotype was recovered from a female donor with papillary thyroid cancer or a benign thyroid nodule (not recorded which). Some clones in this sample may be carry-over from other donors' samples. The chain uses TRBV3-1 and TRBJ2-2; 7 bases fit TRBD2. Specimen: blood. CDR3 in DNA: TGTGCCAGCAGCGCGGGGGACTCTTGGAACACCGGGGAGCTGTTTTTT. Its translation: CASSAGDSWNTGELFF.